This record covers a single T cell receptor beta chain. Its antigen is undetermined. The data stem from a study of shared clonotypes between healthy human individuals. Study-wide points: Naive subsets, compared against memory subsets, generally had larger estimated richness values. Despite large depth, rarefaction showed incomplete sorted-subset sequencing.

The data were produced by immunoSEQ multiplex PCR, yet TCRdb's version contains in-frame clones alone and is incomplete. Of about 1 million clones in the sample, approximately 70% were seen once. Donors included only healthy HIV-negative adults lacking recent acute infections or vaccinations. The V segment lost 6 bases and the J segment 3 bases; nucleotides outside the gene matches: 9. Germline V gene lookup returns CDR1 MNHNS and CDR2 SASEGT. The CDR3 is made up of 15 amino acids. The chain joins TRBV6-1 to TRBJ1-2; TRBD1 agrees at 8 bases. The origin of this receptor is a man between 18 and 35 years old in good health. Sequenced: memory CD4+ T cells sorted from blood. Subset: CD45RA-negative fraction. CDR3 protein: CASRAYQGADYGYTF. CDR3 DNA sequence: TGTGCCAGCAGGGCATATCAGGGGGCGGACTATGGCTACACCTTC.